This T cell receptor (beta chain) was documented in a study of spatial heterogeneity in lung cancer. Overall study: Alpha-chain sequences were detected in numbers that were consistently lower than beta-chain sequences. Study findings and constraints: It was found that expanded intratumoral alpha and beta TCR counts tracked tumor mutation counts.

Every molecule of TCR cDNA had its own unique molecular identifier. TCRdb fed the 5' RACE reads into MiXCR, producing one record per CDR3 protein. The sample includes 7,500 to 10,000 distinct CDR3 sequences, around 8.7% of them seen just once. The sample's time point: sample taken at primary tumor resection. Samples were obtained from some 70 donors, all untreated early-stage non-small cell lung cancer patients. Points on this clonotype: The antigen remains undetermined.

Germline CDR1 is SGHRS and CDR2 is YFSETQ. The CDR3 runs to 14 residues. V lost 4 bases, J lost 3 bases, and 14 bases lay in between. The sequencing here drew on lung tumor tissue, taken at surgery. The rearrangement uses TRBV5-1 and TRBJ2-7; D tentatively fits TRBD1 or TRBD2 (5 bases each). The clonotype originates from a female donor with early-stage non-small cell lung cancer. CDR3 sequence reads: CASSIGTAHYEQYF. Written as DNA, the CDR3 is TGCGCCAGCAGCATCGGGACGGCCCACTACGAGCAGTACTTC.